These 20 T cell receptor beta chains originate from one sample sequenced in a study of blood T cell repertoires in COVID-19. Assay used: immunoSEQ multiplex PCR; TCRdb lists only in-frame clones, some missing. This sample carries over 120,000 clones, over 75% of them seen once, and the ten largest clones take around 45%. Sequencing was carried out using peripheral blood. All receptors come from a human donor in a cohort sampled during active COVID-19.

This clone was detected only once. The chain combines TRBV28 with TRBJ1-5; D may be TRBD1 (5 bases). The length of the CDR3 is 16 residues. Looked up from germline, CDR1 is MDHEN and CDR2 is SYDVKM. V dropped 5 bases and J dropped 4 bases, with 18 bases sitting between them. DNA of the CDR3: TGTGCCAGCAGTAAGCATCTGACAGTGGCAAATCAGCCCCAGCATTTT. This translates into CASSKHLTVANQPQHF.

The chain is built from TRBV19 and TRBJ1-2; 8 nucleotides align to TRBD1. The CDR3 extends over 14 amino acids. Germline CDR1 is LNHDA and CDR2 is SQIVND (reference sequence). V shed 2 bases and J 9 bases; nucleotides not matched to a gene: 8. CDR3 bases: TGTGCCAGTAGTATATGGTCGGACAGGGCTCGCTACACCTTC. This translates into CASSIWSDRARYTF.

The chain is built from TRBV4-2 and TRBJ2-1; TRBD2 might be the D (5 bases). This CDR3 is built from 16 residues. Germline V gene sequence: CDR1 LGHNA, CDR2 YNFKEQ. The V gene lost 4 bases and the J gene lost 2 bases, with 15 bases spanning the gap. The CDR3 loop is CASSLPAGGTYNEQFF. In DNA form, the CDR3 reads TGTGCCAGCAGCCTCCCCGCGGGCGGTACCTACAATGAGCAGTTCTTC.

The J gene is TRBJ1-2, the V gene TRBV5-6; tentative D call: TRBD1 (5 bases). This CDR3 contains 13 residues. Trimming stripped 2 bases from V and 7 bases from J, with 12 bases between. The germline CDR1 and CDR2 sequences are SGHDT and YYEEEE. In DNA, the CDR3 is TGTGCCAGCAGCTTACCCAGGGTGTTTGGCTACACCTTC. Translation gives CASSLPRVFGYTF.

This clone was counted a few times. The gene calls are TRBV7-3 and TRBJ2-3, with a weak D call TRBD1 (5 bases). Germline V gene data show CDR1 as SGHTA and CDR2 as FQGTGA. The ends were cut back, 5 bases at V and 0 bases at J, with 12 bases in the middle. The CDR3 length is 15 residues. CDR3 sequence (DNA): TGTGCCAGCAGCGCCCAGGGTAGGAGCACAGATACGCAGTATTTT. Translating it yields CASSAQGRSTDTQYF.

The CDR3 region has the DNA TGTGCCACCAGTGATTTCGGGGGCTATGGCTACACCTTC. Translating it yields CATSDFGGYGYTF. The gene calls are TRBV24-1 and TRBJ1-2; possible D gene TRBD1, 5 bases. The germline V gene encodes CDR1 KGHDR and CDR2 SFDVKD. The CDR3 spans 13 residues. V dropped 1 base and J dropped 4 bases, with 6 bases sitting between them.

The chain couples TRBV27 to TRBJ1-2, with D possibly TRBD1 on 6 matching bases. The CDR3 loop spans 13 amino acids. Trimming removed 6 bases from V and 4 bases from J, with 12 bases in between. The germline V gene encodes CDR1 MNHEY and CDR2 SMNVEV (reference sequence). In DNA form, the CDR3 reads TGTGCCAGCAGACCAGACAGGACCTATGGCTACACCTTC. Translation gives CASRPDRTYGYTF.

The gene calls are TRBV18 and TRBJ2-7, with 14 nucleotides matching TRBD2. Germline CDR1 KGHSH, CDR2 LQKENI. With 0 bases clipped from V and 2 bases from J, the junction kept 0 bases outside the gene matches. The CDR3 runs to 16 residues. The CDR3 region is CASSPPGLAGAYEQYF. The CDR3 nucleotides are TGTGCCAGCTCACCACCGGGACTAGCGGGGGCCTACGAGCAGTACTTC.

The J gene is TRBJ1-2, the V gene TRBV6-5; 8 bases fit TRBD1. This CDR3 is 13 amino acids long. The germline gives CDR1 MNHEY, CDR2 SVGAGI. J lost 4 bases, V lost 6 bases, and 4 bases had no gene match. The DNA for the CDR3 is TGTGCCAGCAGGGACAGGGTGGGCTATGGCTACACCTTC. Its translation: CASRDRVGYGYTF.

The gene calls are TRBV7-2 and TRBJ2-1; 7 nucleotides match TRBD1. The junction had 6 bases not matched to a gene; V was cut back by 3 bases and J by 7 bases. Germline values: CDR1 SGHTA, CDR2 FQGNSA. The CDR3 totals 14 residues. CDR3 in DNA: TGTGCCAGCAGCTTGAGTAGGGGGCAGAATGAGCAGTTCTTC. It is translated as CASSLSRGQNEQFF.

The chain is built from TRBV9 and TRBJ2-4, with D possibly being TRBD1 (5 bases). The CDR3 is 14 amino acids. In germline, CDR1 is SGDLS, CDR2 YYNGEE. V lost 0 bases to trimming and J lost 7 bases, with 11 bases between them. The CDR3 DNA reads TGTGCCAGCAGCGTAGAGGCAGGGTGGAACATTCAGTACTTC. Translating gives CASSVEAGWNIQYF.

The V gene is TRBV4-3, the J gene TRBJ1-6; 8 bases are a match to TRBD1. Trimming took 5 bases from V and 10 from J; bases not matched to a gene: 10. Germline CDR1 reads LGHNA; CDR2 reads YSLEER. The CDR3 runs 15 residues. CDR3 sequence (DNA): TGCGCCAGCAGCAACGGACAGGGATCGGGCTCACCCCTCCACTTT. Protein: CASSNGQGSGSPLHF.

For the CDR3, the DNA is TGTGCCAGCAGCGCAACAGGGAGCTATGGCTACACCTTC. It yields the protein CASSATGSYGYTF. This chain uses TRBV2 with TRBJ1-2; D is perhaps TRBD1 (6 bases). CDR1 and CDR2 (germline): SNHLY, FYNNEI. Trimming stripped 6 bases from V and 4 bases from J, with 12 bases between. This CDR3 comprises 13 residues.

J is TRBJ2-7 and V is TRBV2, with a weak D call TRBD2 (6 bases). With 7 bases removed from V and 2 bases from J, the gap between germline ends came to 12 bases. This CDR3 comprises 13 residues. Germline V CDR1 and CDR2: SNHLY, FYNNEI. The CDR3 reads CASNTGGAYEQYF. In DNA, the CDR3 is TGTGCCAGCAACACCGGAGGGGCCTACGAGCAGTACTTC.

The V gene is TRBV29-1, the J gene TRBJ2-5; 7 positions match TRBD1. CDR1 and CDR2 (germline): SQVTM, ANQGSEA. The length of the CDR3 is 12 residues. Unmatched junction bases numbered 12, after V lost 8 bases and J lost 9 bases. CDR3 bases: TGCAGCTACAGGGGTAGCGAAGGGGCCCAGTACTTC. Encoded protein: CSYRGSEGAQYF.

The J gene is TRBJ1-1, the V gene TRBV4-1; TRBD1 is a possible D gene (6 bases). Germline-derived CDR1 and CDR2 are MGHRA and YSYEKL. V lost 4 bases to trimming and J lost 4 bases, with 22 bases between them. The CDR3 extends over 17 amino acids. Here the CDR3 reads CASSPAARGVVGTEAFF. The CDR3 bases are TGCGCCAGCAGCCCGGCAGCCAGGGGCGTTGTAGGCACTGAAGCTTTCTTT.

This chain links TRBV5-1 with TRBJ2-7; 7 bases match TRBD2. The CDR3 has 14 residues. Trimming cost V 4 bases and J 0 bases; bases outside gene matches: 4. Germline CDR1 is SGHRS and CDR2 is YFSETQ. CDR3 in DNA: TGCGCCAGCAGCCCCCGGGACTACTCCTACGAGCAGTACTTC. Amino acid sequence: CASSPRDYSYEQYF.

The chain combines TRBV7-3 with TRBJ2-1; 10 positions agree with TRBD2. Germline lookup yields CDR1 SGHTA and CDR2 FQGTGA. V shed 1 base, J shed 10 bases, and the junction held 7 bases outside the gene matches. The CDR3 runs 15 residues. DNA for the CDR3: TGTGCCAGCAGCTTAAGCAGCGGGGGGGCCGCGGAGCAGTTCTTC. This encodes CASSLSSGGAAEQFF.

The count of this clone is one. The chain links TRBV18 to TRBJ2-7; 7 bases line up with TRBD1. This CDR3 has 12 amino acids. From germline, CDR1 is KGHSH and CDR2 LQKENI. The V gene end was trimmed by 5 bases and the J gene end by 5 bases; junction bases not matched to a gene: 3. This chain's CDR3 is CASSTGVNEQYV. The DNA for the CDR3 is TGTGCCAGCTCAACAGGGGTTAACGAGCAGTACGTC.

CDR3 loop: CAWSTQGSGAQHF. In DNA, the CDR3 is TGTGCCTGGAGTACACAGGGGTCGGGGGCCCAGCATTTT. The chain couples TRBV30 to TRBJ1-5; 7 positions agree with TRBD1. The germline V gene has CDR1 GTSNPN and CDR2 SVGIG (reference sequence). With 2 bases clipped from V and 11 bases from J, the junction kept 9 bases outside the gene matches. CDR3 length: 13 residues.